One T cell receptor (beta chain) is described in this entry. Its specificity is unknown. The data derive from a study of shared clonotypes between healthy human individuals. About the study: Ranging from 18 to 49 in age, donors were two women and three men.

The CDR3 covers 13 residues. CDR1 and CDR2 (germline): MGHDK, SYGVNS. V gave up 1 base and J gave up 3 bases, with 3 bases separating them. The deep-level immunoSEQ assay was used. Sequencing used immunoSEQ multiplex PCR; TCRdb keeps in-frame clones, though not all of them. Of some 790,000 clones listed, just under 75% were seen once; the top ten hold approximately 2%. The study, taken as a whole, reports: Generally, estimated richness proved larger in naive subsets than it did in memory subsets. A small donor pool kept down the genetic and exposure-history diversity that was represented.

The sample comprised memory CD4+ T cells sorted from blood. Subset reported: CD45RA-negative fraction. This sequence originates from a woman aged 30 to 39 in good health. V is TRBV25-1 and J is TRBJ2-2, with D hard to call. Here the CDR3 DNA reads TGTGCCAGCAGTGAATCCCACACCGGGGAGCTGTTTTTT. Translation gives CASSESHTGELFF.